These T cell receptor beta chains were read from a single sample in a study of CD8 T cells in ankylosing spondylitis. TCRdb re-called the 5' RACE reads with MiXCR, one entry per CDR3 protein. The sample lists about 350,000 distinct CDR3 sequences, 20% seen once, with around 14% in the top ten. Sequenced: blood, either unsorted or a sorted T cell fraction (not recorded which). Receptors were obtained from a male donor with ankylosing spondylitis or in good health (not recorded which). Both conserved end residues are part of each CDR3. D genes are given only for firm matches. Rows give clone size only sometimes, using once, few, many, or a class for an expanded clone.

clone_size j_call d_call cdr3_length v_call cdr3_aa cdr3_nt
. TRBJ2-3 . 16 TRBV18 CASSPLDEAGTDTQYF TGTGCCAGCTCACCCCTAGACGAAGCGGGCACAGATACGCAGTATTTT
. TRBJ2-5 . 14 TRBV9 CASSRTRVEETQYF TGTGCCAGCAGCCGAACAAGGGTGGAAGAGACCCAGTACTTC
. TRBJ2-1 TRBD2 17 TRBV6-5 CASSYSILAGGPNEQFF TGTGCCAGCAGTTACTCGATACTAGCGGGGGGGCCCAATGAGCAGTTCTTC
. TRBJ2-1 TRBD2 16 TRBV20-1 CSARVDLAGGWDEQFF TGCAGTGCTAGAGTGGACCTAGCGGGGGGTTGGGATGAGCAGTTCTTC
few TRBJ2-1 TRBD2 15 TRBV10-3 CAISDGGASYNEQFF TGTGCCATCAGTGACGGGGGGGCTTCCTACAATGAGCAGTTCTTC
few TRBJ1-6 . 17 TRBV27 CASSSALPSSYNSPLHF TGTGCCAGCAGCTCCGCTCTTCCAAGCTCCTATAATTCACCCCTCCACTTT
. TRBJ2-3 . 16 TRBV11-1 CASSGYRDTFANTQYF TGTGCCAGCAGCGGCTACCGGGACACTTTTGCGAATACGCAGTATTTT
many TRBJ2-2 . 15 TRBV6-1 CASSEGGEITGELFF TGTGCCAGCAGTGAAGGGGGGGAAATCACCGGGGAGCTGTTTTTT
. TRBJ1-1 . 16 TRBV5-5 CASSLVAGGGNTEAFF TGTGCCAGCAGCTTGGTTGCCGGGGGAGGGAACACTGAAGCTTTCTTT
. TRBJ2-5 . 13 TRBV11-2 CASSETGAETQYF TGTGCCAGCAGCGAGACAGGCGCCGAGACCCAGTACTTC
. TRBJ2-5 . 13 TRBV19 CASRPVPGETQYF TGTGCCAGTAGACCAGTCCCGGGGGAGACCCAGTACTTC
. TRBJ2-2 TRBD1 16 TRBV4-2 CASSQDAQGSAGELFF TGTGCCAGCAGCCAAGATGCACAGGGGTCGGCCGGGGAGCTGTTTTTT
few TRBJ2-5 . 15 TRBV7-9 CASSLSGGSTETQYF TGTGCCAGCAGCTTGTCCGGGGGATCGACAGAGACCCAGTACTTC
few TRBJ2-3 TRBD2 15 TRBV11-2 CASRDSGGAPDTQYF TGTGCCAGCAGAGATAGCGGGGGGGCTCCAGATACGCAGTATTTT
. TRBJ2-1 TRBD1 17 TRBV5-5 CASSFGNRGPLYNEQFF TGTGCCAGCAGCTTCGGGAACAGGGGGCCCCTATACAATGAGCAGTTCTTC
few TRBJ2-7 . 12 TRBV29-1 CSVAGSSYEQYF TGCAGCGTTGCCGGGAGCTCCTACGAGCAGTACTTC
. TRBJ2-7 TRBD2 15 TRBV12-3/TRBV12-4 CASSLGLGLQYEQYF TGTGCCAGCAGTTTGGGGCTGGGACTACAATACGAGCAGTACTTC
. TRBJ2-7 TRBD1 14 TRBV28 CASSIPRQGSEQYF TGTGCCAGCAGTATACCTCGACAGGGATCCGAGCAGTACTTC